Listed below are T cell receptor beta chains from one sample, sequenced in a study of circulating CD8 cells and anti-PD-1 response in melanoma. TCRdb re-called the reads with MiXCR, one entry per CDR3 protein. The sample shows several hundred distinct CDR3 sequences, 11% of them seen only once. Source: CD8+ T cells from PBMCs, taken at baseline or after one month of anti-PD-1 therapy (not recorded which). All receptors come from a human donor with melanoma. Both conserved end residues are trimmed from each CDR3. The order of the fields is CDR3 protein, V gene.

CDR3: ASSVLADTQY; V: TRBV9
CDR3: ASSFNSGVGEQY; V: TRBV9
CDR3: ASSGPVIAGVTDTQY; V: TRBV2
CDR3: ASRQHLPQGNLVHEQY; V: TRBV5-1
CDR3: ASSLSDRVKVRTGELF; V: TRBV7-9
CDR3: ASSLGRDDQPQH; V: TRBV5-6
CDR3: ASSTAASGGISPYERY; V: TRBV21-1
CDR3: ASSLDRGDNEQY; V: TRBV27
CDR3: ASSSGETGSAKNIQY; V: TRBV5-4
CDR3: ASSEYQGSYQETQY; V: TRBV25-1
CDR3: ASSEAIGNQPQH; V: TRBV2
CDR3: ASSPADYNEQF; V: TRBV18
CDR3: ASSFLPGDRPMTDTQY; V: TRBV27
CDR3: ASSERREQF; V: TRBV5-5
CDR3: ASSQRQGSEQF; V: TRBV4-1
CDR3: ASSIEGQSSYNSPLH; V: TRBV19
CDR3: ATSQAGGTDTQY; V: TRBV15
CDR3: ASSFSGTSEKLF; V: TRBV27
CDR3: ASSTSRGAGGYGYT; V: TRBV12-3/TRBV12-4
CDR3: ASGYGLVSDTQY; V: TRBV12-5
CDR3: ASALRDRAQDTQY; V: TRBV12-5
CDR3: ASSPRFGLGRGPNTGELF; V: TRBV4-1
CDR3: ASSSPDRAYEQY; V: TRBV28
CDR3: ASSIGGSTGTQY; V: TRBV19
CDR3: ASSSMASGALVQF; V: TRBV27
CDR3: ASSFQGAYNEQF; V: TRBV19
CDR3: ASSQSTGRGDTEAF; V: TRBV4-1
CDR3: ASSHRRTGGGEQY; V: TRBV4-2
CDR3: ASSLLRGNNQPQH; V: TRBV7-8
CDR3: ASTPTGQASTDTQY; V: TRBV7-2
CDR3: ASSLSQGAGGSNEKLF; V: TRBV7-3
CDR3: ASSGQTLRNEQF; V: TRBV14
CDR3: ASSIGGTGGTDTQY; V: TRBV19
CDR3: ASSLGRTSTDTQY; V: TRBV5-4
CDR3: ASSLAEGTEAQPQH; V: TRBV7-6
CDR3: ASSPRTAPYEQY; V: TRBV28
CDR3: SARRKLAGGTDTQY; V: TRBV20-1
CDR3: ASSRDIPTGELF; V: TRBV27
CDR3: ASEGGRGTDTQY; V: TRBV2
CDR3: ASSVVGQGKNEQF; V: TRBV2
CDR3: ASSHGVGVSNEQF; V: TRBV4-3
CDR3: ASSLLIGGEYNEQF; V: TRBV7-6
CDR3: ASSFWGRRYEQY; V: TRBV27
CDR3: ASSLTGLETQY; V: TRBV27
CDR3: AISESMTGGARMAHWRYGYT; V: TRBV10-3
CDR3: ASSMVAGETQY; V: TRBV19
CDR3: ASSPPPGLSYEQY; V: TRBV21-1
CDR3: ASSERLRQETQY; V: TRBV2
CDR3: SARSTATNEKLF; V: TRBV20-1
CDR3: ASSLNYEQY; V: TRBV5-1
CDR3: ASSPVDEGSPLH; V: TRBV18
CDR3: ASSQGASGGASDTQY; V: TRBV4-1
CDR3: ASSLGLQETQY; V: TRBV27
CDR3: ASSFRKANTEAF; V: TRBV7-8
CDR3: ASNRRQGGNEKLF; V: TRBV2
CDR3: ASSLAGEAF; V: TRBV7-8
CDR3: ASSTAASGGVSSYEY; V: TRBV21-1
CDR3: ASSFPVGEQF; V: TRBV28
CDR3: ASSIASRPWDTEAF; V: TRBV19
CDR3: ASSLDPVTEAF; V: TRBV18